A single sample is the source of the 13 T cell receptor beta chains below, sequenced in a study of blood T cell repertoires in COVID-19. Libraries were prepared by immunoSEQ multiplex PCR; TCRdb keeps only in-frame clonotypes and omits some of them. The sample yields about 290,000 clones, roughly 90% seen once. The specimen was peripheral blood. The origin of the receptors is a man between 35 and 55 years old with acute or convalescent COVID-19.

J is TRBJ2-7 and V is TRBV5-6; D remains ambiguous. Trimming stripped 0 bases from V and 2 bases from J, with 3 bases between. The CDR3 is 12 residues long. The germline V gene encodes CDR1 SGHDT and CDR2 YYEEEE. The CDR3 loop reads CASSLEPYEQYF. CDR3 DNA sequence: TGTGCCAGCAGCTTGGAGCCCTACGAGCAGTACTTC. The whole variable domain, remainder taken from reference TRBV5-6 and TRBJ2-7, is DAGVTQSPTHLIKTRGQQVTLRCSPKSGHDTVSWYQQALGQGPQFIFQYYEEEERQRGNFPDRFSGHQFPNYSSELNVNALLLGDSALYLCASSLEPYEQYFGPGTRLTVT.

The chain has TRBV10-1 and TRBJ1-1, with TRBD1 matching over 7 bases. This CDR3 is 9 amino acids long. Trimming removed 11 bases from V and 8 bases from J; junction bases left unmatched: 2. The germline gives CDR1 WNHNN, CDR2 SYGVQD (reference sequence). The CDR3 sequence: CAGQVEAFF. CDR3 sequence (DNA): TGCGCCGGACAGGTCGAAGCTTTCTTT.

This clone was detected only once. The rearrangement uses TRBV5-4 and TRBJ1-6; tentative D call: TRBD1 (5 bases). The ends were cut back, 3 bases at V and 4 bases at J, with 11 bases in the middle. Germline V gives CDR1 SGHNT, CDR2 YYREEE (reference sequence). The CDR3 is made up of 15 amino acids. CDR3 nucleotides: TGTGCCAGCAGCTCTACCGGGACTTATAATTCACCCCTCCACTTT. It is translated as CASSSTGTYNSPLHF.

V gene TRBV18 combines with J gene TRBJ1-2; 7 nucleotides match TRBD1. The CDR3 consists of 14 residues. Unmatched junction bases numbered 5, after V lost 3 bases and J lost 4 bases. Germline CDR1 is KGHSH and CDR2 is LQKENI. The CDR3 nucleotides are TGTGCCAGCTCACCCCCCCGGGACAGCTATGGCTACACCTTC. It is translated as CASSPPRDSYGYTF.

The J gene is TRBJ1-2, the V gene TRBV30, with 9 bases matching TRBD1. This CDR3 comprises 13 residues. The germline V gene encodes CDR1 GTSNPN and CDR2 SVGIG (reference sequence). The V and J ends lost 1 base and 7 bases, in that order; junction bases with no gene match: 4. For the CDR3, the DNA is TGTGCCTGGAGTGCACAGGGGGCGGGTGGCTACACCTTC. It yields the protein CAWSAQGAGGYTF.

V usage is TRBV6-2 or TRBV6-3 and J usage is TRBJ2-3; 9 nucleotides align to TRBD2. The V and J ends lost 2 bases and 2 bases, in that order; junction bases with no gene match: 8. This CDR3 comprises 17 residues. From germline, CDR1 is MNHEY and CDR2 SVGEGT. The CDR3 is CASSYRLAGSITDTQYF. The CDR3 region has the DNA TGTGCCAGCAGTTACCGGCTAGCGGGGTCCATCACAGATACGCAGTATTTT.

The chain is built from TRBV5-1 and TRBJ1-1; D is undetermined. Trimming removed 3 bases at V and 1 base at J, with 10 bases between. The CDR3 spans 14 residues. Germline loops: CDR1 SGHRS, CDR2 YFSETQ. Here the CDR3 reads CASSSSTANTEAFF. In nucleotides, the CDR3 is TGCGCCAGCAGCTCCTCTACAGCGAACACTGAAGCTTTCTTT.

The rearrangement uses TRBV6-1 and TRBJ1-1; D remains unclear. CDR3 size: 12 residues. The V end lost 3 bases, the J end lost 6 bases, and 8 bases lay between the germline ends. Germline V CDR1 and CDR2: MNHNS, SASEGT. CDR3 amino acids: CASSDSPSEAFF. The CDR3, as DNA: TGTGCCAGCAGTGATTCCCCTTCTGAAGCTTTCTTT.

V and J are TRBV2 and TRBJ2-1, with D perhaps matching TRBD2 (6 bases). Germline V gene sequence: CDR1 SNHLY, CDR2 FYNNEI. Trimming left V 4 bases short and J 9 bases short, with 22 bases between. This CDR3 spans 16 amino acids. The CDR3 reads CASSVVGGKVDGEQFF. In nucleotides, the CDR3 is TGTGCCAGCAGTGTTGTGGGGGGTAAGGTTGACGGTGAGCAGTTCTTC.

This sequence joins TRBV9 and TRBJ1-6, with D possibly TRBD1 on 5 matching bases. The V and J ends lost 0 bases and 6 bases respectively, with 13 bases between them. The CDR3 is 16 amino acids. Germline CDR1 and CDR2: SGDLS and YYNGEE. This CDR3 is CASSVGPQGTNSPLHF. Here the CDR3 DNA reads TGTGCCAGCAGCGTAGGCCCCCAGGGCACTAATTCACCCCTCCACTTT.

This clone was recorded once. CDR3 region: CASSRSGGREQFF. For the CDR3, the DNA is TGTGCCAGTAGTAGATCGGGAGGCCGTGAGCAGTTCTTC. The chain uses TRBV19 and TRBJ2-1, with 7 positions matching TRBD2. The germline V gene has CDR1 LNHDA and CDR2 SQIVND (reference sequence). After removal of 4 bases from V and 9 bases from J, the junction contained 6 bases not matched to a gene. CDR3 length: 13 residues. Using reference TRBV19 and TRBJ2-1 for the parts outside the CDR3, the full variable domain is DGGITQSPKYLFRKEGQNVTLSCEQNLNHDAMYWYRQDPGQGLRLIYYSQIVNDFQKGDIAEGYSVSREKKESFPLTVTSAQKNPTAFYLCASSRSGGREQFFGPGTRLTVL.

A single count supports this clone. This chain uses TRBV19 with TRBJ1-4, with 11 bases identical to TRBD1. CDR1 LNHDA and CDR2 SQIVND come from the germline V gene (reference sequence). The V gene end was trimmed by 7 bases and the J gene end by 5 bases; junction bases not matched to a gene: 6. This CDR3 comprises 15 residues. The CDR3 protein is CASTSRDRGNEKLFF. The CDR3 DNA reads as TGTGCCAGTACCTCCCGGGACAGGGGGAATGAAAAACTGTTTTTT. The variable domain in full, completed from reference TRBV19 and TRBJ1-4, reads DGGITQSPKYLFRKEGQNVTLSCEQNLNHDAMYWYRQDPGQGLRLIYYSQIVNDFQKGDIAEGYSVSREKKESFPLTVTSAQKNPTAFYLCASTSRDRGNEKLFFGSGTQLSVL.

CDR3 loop: CATSRDLLSGHTYGYTF. Written as DNA, the CDR3 is TGTGCCACCAGCAGAGATCTCCTCTCGGGACATACTTATGGCTACACCTTC. The genes are TRBV15 and TRBJ1-2; possible D gene TRBD1, 6 bases. The CDR3 totals 17 residues. V lost 0 bases to trimming and J lost 5 bases, with 19 bases between them. CDR1 and CDR2 (germline): LNHNV, YYDKDF (reference sequence).